The clone carrying this T cell receptor beta chain counts as medium-sized (0.01 to 0.1%). Its matching antigen is unknown. The record originates from a study of metastatic and nonmetastatic thyroid tumors. Study in general: Repertoires were compared across blood and tumor or nodule tissue from malignant and benign thyroid patients. General study findings and limits: In blood and tumor, TCR beta diversity was reportedly significantly higher in malignant thyroid tumors than in benign nodules.

The trim removed 5 bases at V and 4 bases at J, leaving 6 bases unmatched. Germline V CDR1 and CDR2: SGHRS, YFSETQ. CDR3 size: 14 residues. As originally analysed: Using the CDR3 differences seen across clinicopathological groups, the authors built a distant-metastasis classifier for papillary thyroid cancer, which was meant to discriminate distant-metastatic patients. TCRdb re-clonotyped the PCR reads through MiXCR. These V and J calls rely on TCRdb rather than the paper's analysis. The sample gives 15,000 to 20,000 clones, 30% to 40% of which show up once; more than 8.5% is in the top ten. Ahead of thyroid surgery, no patient had received treatment of any kind.

The gene calls are TRBV5-1 and TRBJ2-1; 7 positions agree with TRBD2. This clonotype originated in a male donor with papillary thyroid cancer or a benign thyroid nodule (not recorded which). Some clones in this sample may be carry-over from other donors' samples. Input material: tumor tissue. CDR3 amino acids: CASRAGESYNEQFF. DNA for the CDR3: TGCGCCAGCAGGGCGGGAGAGAGTTACAATGAGCAGTTCTTC.